Described below is a single TCR beta chain sequence and its context. What it binds is not known. These data belong to a study of glioma-infiltrating T cells after dendritic cell vaccination. Across the study: Autologous tumor lysate was loaded overnight onto monocyte-derived dendritic cells grown less than 8 days with IL-4 and GM-CSF.

Input was roughly 2.2 ug genomic DNA, or all available if less. The repertoire was sequenced with immunoSEQ multiplex PCR; TCRdb's copy has only in-frame clones and lacks some. There are approximately 36,000 clones in the sample; around 80% occur only once, and less than 8.5% lies in the top ten. V was pared by 6 bases and J by 4 bases, with 16 bases between. The germline V gene has CDR1 LNHDA and CDR2 SQIVND (reference sequence). This CDR3 is 15 amino acids long. Only patients with spare fresh-frozen tumor and over two years of follow-up were included. The study, taken as a whole, reports: Survival was not directly related to TCR clonality in these patients.

Sequencing was performed on blood, taken before dendritic cell vaccination. The chain combines TRBV19 with TRBJ1-5; D may be TRBD1 (6 bases). This TCR came from a human donor with glioblastoma. In DNA, the CDR3 is TGTGCCAGTAGCCCAGGGGCCTCCGTGAATCAGCCCCAGCATTTT. This translates into CASSPGASVNQPQHF.